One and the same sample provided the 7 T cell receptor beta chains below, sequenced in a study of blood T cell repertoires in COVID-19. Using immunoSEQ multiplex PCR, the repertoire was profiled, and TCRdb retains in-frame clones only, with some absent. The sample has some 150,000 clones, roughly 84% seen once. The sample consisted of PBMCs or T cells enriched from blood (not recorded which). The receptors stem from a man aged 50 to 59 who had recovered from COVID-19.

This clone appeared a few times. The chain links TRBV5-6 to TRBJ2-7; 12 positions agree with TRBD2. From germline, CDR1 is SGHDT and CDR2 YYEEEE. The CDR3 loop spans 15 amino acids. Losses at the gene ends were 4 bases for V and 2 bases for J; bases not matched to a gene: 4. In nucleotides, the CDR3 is TGTGCCAGCAGCCAACTAGCGGGGGGTACCTACGAGCAGTACTTC. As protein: CASSQLAGGTYEQYF.

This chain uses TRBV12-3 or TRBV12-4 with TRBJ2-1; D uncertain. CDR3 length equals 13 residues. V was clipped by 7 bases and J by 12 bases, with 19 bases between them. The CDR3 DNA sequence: TGTGCCAGCACCCTCTCGGGTTTTATAGGGCAGTTCTTC. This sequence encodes CASTLSGFIGQFF.

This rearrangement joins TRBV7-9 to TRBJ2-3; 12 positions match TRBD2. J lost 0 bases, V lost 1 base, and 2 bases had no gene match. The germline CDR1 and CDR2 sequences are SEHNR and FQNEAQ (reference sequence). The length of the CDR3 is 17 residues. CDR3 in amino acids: CASSLGLAGASTDTQYF. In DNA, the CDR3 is TGTGCCAGCAGCTTAGGACTAGCGGGGGCCAGCACAGATACGCAGTATTTT. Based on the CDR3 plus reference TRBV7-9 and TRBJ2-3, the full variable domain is DTGVSQNPRHKITKRGQNVTFRCDPISEHNRLYWYRQTLGQGPEFLTYFQNEAQLEKSRLLSDRFSAERPKGSFSTLEIQRTEQGDSAMYLCASSLGLAGASTDTQYFGPGTRLTVL.

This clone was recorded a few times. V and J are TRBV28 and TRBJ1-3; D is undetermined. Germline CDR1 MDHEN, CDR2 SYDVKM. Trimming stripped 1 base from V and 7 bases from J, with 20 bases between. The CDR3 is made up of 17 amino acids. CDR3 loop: CASSLFSGATSGNTIYF. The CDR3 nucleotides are TGTGCCAGCAGTTTATTCTCGGGCGCAACATCGGGGAACACCATATATTTT.

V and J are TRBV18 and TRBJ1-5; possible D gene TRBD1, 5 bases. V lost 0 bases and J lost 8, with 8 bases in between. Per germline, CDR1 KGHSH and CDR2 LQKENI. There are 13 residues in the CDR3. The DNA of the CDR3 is TGTGCCAGCTCACCACCGGGGGGAAAGCCCCAGCATTTT. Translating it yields CASSPPGGKPQHF.

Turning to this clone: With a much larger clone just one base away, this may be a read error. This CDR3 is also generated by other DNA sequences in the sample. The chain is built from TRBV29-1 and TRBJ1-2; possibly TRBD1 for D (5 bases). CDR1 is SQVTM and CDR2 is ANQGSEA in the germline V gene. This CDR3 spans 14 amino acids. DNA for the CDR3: TGCAGCGTTATGACCCCCGGGGGTAACTATGGCTACACCTTT. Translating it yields CSVMTPGGNYGYTF. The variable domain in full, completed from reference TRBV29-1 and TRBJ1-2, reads SAVISQKPSRDICQRGTSLTIQCQVDSQVTMMFWYRQQPGQSLTLIATANQGSEATYESGFVIDKFPISRPNLTFSTLTVSNMSPEDSSIYLCSVMTPGGNYGYTFGSGTRLTVV.

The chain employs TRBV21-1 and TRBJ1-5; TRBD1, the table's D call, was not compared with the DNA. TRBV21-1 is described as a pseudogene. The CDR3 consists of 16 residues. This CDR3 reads CASSKGAGPSNQPQHF. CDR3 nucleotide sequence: TGTGCCAGCAGCAAGGGGGCAGGGCCTAGCAATCAGCCCCAGCATTTT.